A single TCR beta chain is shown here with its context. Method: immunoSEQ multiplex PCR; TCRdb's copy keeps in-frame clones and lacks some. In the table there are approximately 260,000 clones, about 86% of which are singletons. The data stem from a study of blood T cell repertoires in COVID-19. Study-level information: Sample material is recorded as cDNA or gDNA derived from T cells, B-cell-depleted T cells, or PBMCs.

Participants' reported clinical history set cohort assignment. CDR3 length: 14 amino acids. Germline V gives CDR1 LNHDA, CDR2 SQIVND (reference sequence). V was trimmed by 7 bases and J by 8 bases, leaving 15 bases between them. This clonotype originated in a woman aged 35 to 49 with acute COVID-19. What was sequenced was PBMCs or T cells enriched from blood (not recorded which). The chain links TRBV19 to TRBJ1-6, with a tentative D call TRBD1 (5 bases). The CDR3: CASTVGGKDSPLHF. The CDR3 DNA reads TGTGCCAGTACCGTGGGGGGGAAGGATTCACCCCTCCACTTT. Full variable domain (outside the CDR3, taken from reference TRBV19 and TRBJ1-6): DGGITQSPKYLFRKEGQNVTLSCEQNLNHDAMYWYRQDPGQGLRLIYYSQIVNDFQKGDIAEGYSVSREKKESFPLTVTSAQKNPTAFYLCASTVGGKDSPLHFGNGTRLTVT.